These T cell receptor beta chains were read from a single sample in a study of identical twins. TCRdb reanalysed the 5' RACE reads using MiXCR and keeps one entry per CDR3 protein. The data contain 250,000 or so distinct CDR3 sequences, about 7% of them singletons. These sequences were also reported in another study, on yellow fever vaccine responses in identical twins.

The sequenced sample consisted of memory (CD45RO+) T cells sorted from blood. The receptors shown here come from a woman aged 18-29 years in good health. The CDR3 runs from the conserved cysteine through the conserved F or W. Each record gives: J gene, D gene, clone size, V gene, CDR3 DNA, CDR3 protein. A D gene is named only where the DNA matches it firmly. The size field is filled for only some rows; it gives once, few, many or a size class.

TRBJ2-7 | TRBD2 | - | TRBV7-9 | TGTGCCAGCAGCTCTTCTAGCGGGAGGGTATACGAGCAGTACTTC | CASSSSSGRVYEQYF
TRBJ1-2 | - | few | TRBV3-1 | TGTGCCAGCAGCCAAGGGACTCTTCCGGGAGGCTACACCTTC | CASSQGTLPGGYTF
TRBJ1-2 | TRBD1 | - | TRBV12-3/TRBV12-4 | TGTGCCAGCAGTTGGGGACAGGGTAGTGCGAGTAGCTACACCTTC | CASSWGQGSASSYTF
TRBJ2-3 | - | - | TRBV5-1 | TGCGCCAGCAGCTTGGGGGAAATCGGCACAGATACGCAGTATTTT | CASSLGEIGTDTQYF
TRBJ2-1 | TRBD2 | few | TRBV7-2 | TGTGCCAGCAGCCGTACTAGCGGGGGGGCGGTCTACAATGAGCAGTTCTTC | CASSRTSGGAVYNEQFF
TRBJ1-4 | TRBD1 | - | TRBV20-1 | TGCAGTGCTAGGGGGACAGGGCCTGAAAAACTGTTTTTT | CSARGTGPEKLFF
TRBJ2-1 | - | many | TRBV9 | TGTGCCAGCAGCGTAGTAGGTGGGGGTGGCAATGAGCAGTTCTTC | CASSVVGGGGNEQFF
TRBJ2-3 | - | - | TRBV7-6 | TGTGCCAGCAGCTCCCGGGACTTCCGCACAGATACGCAGTATTTT | CASSSRDFRTDTQYF
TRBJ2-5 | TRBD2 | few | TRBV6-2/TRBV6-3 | TGTGCCAGCAGTCCAACTAGCGGGAGTCCCCAAGAGACCCAGTACTTC | CASSPTSGSPQETQYF
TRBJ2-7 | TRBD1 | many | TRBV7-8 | TGTGCCAGCAGCTTAGACAGGGGCCCATACGAGCAGTACTTC | CASSLDRGPYEQYF
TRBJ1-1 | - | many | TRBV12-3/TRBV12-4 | TGTGCCAGCAGTACATTGCACTCTCAAGCTTTCTTT | CASSTLHSQAFF
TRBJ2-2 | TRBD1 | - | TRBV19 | TGTGCCAGTAGTTCCGGGACAGGTTTCACCGGGGAGCTGTTTTTT | CASSSGTGFTGELFF
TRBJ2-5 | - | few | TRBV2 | TGTGCCAGCACCCTCTCTGAGACCCAGTACTTC | CASTLSETQYF
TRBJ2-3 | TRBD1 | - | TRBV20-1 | TGCAGTGCCGACAGGGCACGCACAGATACGCAGTATTTT | CSADRARTDTQYF
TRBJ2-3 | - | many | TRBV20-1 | TGCAGTGCGCTTCCCACAGTCCTTAGCACAGATACGCAGTATTTT | CSALPTVLSTDTQYF
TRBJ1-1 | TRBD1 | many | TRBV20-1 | TGCAGTGCTAGCGGGACAGGGAACACTGAAGCTTTCTTT | CSASGTGNTEAFF
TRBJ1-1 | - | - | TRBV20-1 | TGCAGTGCTGCGCGGACTGATAACACTGAAGCTTTCTTT | CSAARTDNTEAFF
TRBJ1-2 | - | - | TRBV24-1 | TGTGCCACCAGTGATTTGCGGACAGAGCGGTATGGCTACACCTTC | CATSDLRTERYGYTF
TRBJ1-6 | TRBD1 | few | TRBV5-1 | TGCGCCAGCAGCTTGGCCCCGGACAGGGCCAAATCACCCCTCCACTTT | CASSLAPDRAKSPLHF
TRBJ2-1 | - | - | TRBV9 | TGTGCCAGCAGCGTAGCAGGGGAAATTAGTCGGGGGCACAATGAGCAGTTCTTC | CASSVAGEISRGHNEQFF
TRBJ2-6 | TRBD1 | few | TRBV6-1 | TGTGCCAGCAGAAAGACAGGGACTGGGGCCAACGTCCTGACTTTC | CASRKTGTGANVLTF
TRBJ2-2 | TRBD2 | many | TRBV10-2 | TGCGCCAGCAGTGAGGACAGAGGACTAGCGGGGAACACCGGGGAGCTGTTTTTT | CASSEDRGLAGNTGELFF
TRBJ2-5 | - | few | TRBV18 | TGTGCCAGCTCACCACCAGTCTCAGGGATGTTAGAGACCCAGTACTTC | CASSPPVSGMLETQYF
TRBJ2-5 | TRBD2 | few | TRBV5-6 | TGTGCCAGCAGCTTGGGGGGGGGTGTTGTGACCCAGTACTTC | CASSLGGGVVTQYF
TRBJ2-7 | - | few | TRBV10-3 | TGTGCCATCAGTGTTCAGGGGAGCTCCTACGAGCAGTACTTC | CAISVQGSSYEQYF
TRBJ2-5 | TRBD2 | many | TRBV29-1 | TGCAGCGTTGAAGGGCCAACTAGCGGGGGGGCCCGAAAGACCCAGTACTTC | CSVEGPTSGGARKTQYF
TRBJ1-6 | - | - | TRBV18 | TGTGCCAGCTCATCACAAGCGGTCTCCTATAATTCACCCCTCCACTTT | CASSSQAVSYNSPLHF
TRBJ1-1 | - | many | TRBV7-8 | TGTGCCAGCAGCTTCTCAAACCCGAACACTGAAGCTTTCTTT | CASSFSNPNTEAFF
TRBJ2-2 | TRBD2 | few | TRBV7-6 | TGTGCCAGCAGCCAACCGACTAGCGCGAACACCGGGGAGCTGTTTTTT | CASSQPTSANTGELFF
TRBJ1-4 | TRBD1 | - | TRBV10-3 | TGTGCCACCCGGGGCGGGACAGACAATGAAAAACTGTTTTTT | CATRGGTDNEKLFF
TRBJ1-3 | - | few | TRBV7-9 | TGTGCCAGCAGCTTAGTGGACAGCTCTGGAAACACCATATATTTT | CASSLVDSSGNTIYF
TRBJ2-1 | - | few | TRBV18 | TGTGCCAGCTCCCCCGGGGTGAATGAGCAGTTCTTC | CASSPGVNEQFF
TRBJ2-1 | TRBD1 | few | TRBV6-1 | TGTGCCAGCAGTGAAAACAGGGGAGTAGGGAATGAGCAGTTCTTC | CASSENRGVGNEQFF
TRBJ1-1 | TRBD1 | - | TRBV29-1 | TGCAGCGTTGGACAGGGAAGGACTGAAGCTTTCTTT | CSVGQGRTEAFF
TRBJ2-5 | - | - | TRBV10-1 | TGCGCCAGCATTGCGAAGCTTGAAGAGACCCAGTACTTC | CASIAKLEETQYF
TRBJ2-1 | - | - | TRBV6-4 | TGTGCCAGCAGTTTCGAACTGGGCGGCTCCTACAATGAGCAGTTCTTC | CASSFELGGSYNEQFF
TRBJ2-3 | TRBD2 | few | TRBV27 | TGTGCCACCAGGGGAGCGGGAGGGAACACAGATACGCAGTATTTT | CATRGAGGNTDTQYF
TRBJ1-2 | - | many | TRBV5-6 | TGTGCCAGCAGCTTTGCCAGGGCTACTACTAATGGCTACACCTTC | CASSFARATTNGYTF
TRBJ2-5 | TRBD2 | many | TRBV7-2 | TGTGCCAGCAGCTTAACGCGGGGGGGAATGTACCAAGAGACCCAGTACTTC | CASSLTRGGMYQETQYF
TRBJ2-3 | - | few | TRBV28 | TGTGCCAGCAGCCGTGTCTGGTCAGATACGCAGTATTTT | CASSRVWSDTQYF
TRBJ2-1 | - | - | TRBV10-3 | TGTGCCATCAGTGTCAAACTCGGGACGGATGAGCAGTTCTTC | CAISVKLGTDEQFF
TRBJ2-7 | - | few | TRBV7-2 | TGTGCCAGCAGCTCGGACTGGACAGACTACGAGCAGTACTTC | CASSSDWTDYEQYF
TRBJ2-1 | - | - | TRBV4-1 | TGCGCCAGCAGCCAAGGTGCGGAGCAGTTCTTC | CASSQGAEQFF
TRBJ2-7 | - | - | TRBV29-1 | TGCAGCGCCCGTCAGGGGAGGTATGGCTACGAGCAGTACTTC | CSARQGRYGYEQYF
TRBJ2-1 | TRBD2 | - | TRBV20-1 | TGCAGTGCTAGTTCGGGGGGGCGTATCGGGGAGCAGTTCTTC | CSASSGGRIGEQFF
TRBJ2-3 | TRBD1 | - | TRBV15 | TGTGCCACCAGCAGGAGGACAGGGGAGATAGATACGCAGTATTTT | CATSRRTGEIDTQYF
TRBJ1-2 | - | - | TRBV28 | TGTGCCAGCAGTTCAGGGGTACTCTATGGCTACACCTTC | CASSSGVLYGYTF
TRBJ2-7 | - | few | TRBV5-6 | TGTGCCAGCAGCCCCTCACGGCTGGACTACGAGCAGTACTTC | CASSPSRLDYEQYF
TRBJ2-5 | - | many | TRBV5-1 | TGCGCCAGCAGCTTTCAAGGCCAGGCAGAGACCCAGTACTTC | CASSFQGQAETQYF
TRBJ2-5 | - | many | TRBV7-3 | TGTGCCAGCAGCTTAACCCCCGGGTTGGAGACCCAGTACTTC | CASSLTPGLETQYF
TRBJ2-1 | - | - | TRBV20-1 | TGCAGTGCCGACTATCCCTCCTACAATGAGCAGTTCTTC | CSADYPSYNEQFF
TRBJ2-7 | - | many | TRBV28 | TGTGCCAGCAGTTTGGCGGACCCGGGGTCCTACGAGCAGTACTTC | CASSLADPGSYEQYF
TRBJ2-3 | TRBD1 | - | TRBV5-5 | TGTGCCAGCAGCTTGGTCGGCGGACAGGGGATAACAGATACGCAGTATTTT | CASSLVGGQGITDTQYF
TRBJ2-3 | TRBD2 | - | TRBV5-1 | TGCGCCAGCAGCACAGGGACTAGCGCAGATACGCAGTATTTT | CASSTGTSADTQYF